Shown below are 9 T cell receptor beta chains from a single sample sequenced in a study of neurological immune-mediated disorders. TCRdb fed the 5' RACE reads into MiXCR, producing one record per CDR3 protein. The sample gives around 30,000 distinct CDR3 sequences, 1.5% of which show up once; around 9% is in the top ten. The sample was PBMCs. These receptors originate from a woman younger than 45 with multiple sclerosis.

This clonotype was picked up many times. The J gene is TRBJ2-2, the V gene TRBV20-1; D is perhaps TRBD1 (6 bases). The CDR3 extends over 13 amino acids. The germline CDR1 and CDR2 sequences are DFQATT and SNEGSKA (reference sequence). The CDR3 here is CSVQTGYTGELFF. DNA for the CDR3: TGCAGCGTCCAAACAGGGTACACCGGGGAGCTGTTTTTT.

At least ten counts were recorded for this clonotype. This chain joins TRBV2 and TRBJ1-5, with TRBD1 as a possible D gene (5 bases). With 5 bases removed from V and 3 bases from J, the gap between germline ends came to 17 bases. Germline CDR1 and CDR2: SNHLY and FYNNEI. The CDR3 runs 16 residues. The CDR3 coding sequence is TGTGCCAGCAGTACCTTGGCATGGGGGGACAATCAGCCCCAGCATTTT. Translation: CASSTLAWGDNQPQHF.

This clonotype showed up many times. The CDR3 reads CASSLADRATNTGELFF. The CDR3, as DNA: TGTGCCAGCAGCTTAGCCGACAGGGCTACTAACACCGGGGAGCTGTTTTTT. V and J are TRBV7-2 and TRBJ2-2; 7 nucleotides match TRBD1. CDR1 SGHTA and CDR2 FQGNSA come from the germline V gene. Trimming cost V 0 bases and J 2 bases; bases outside gene matches: 6. The CDR3 runs 17 residues.

This clonotype was seen many times. CDR3: CASSYGTGGYTF. The CDR3 bases are TGTGCCAGCAGTTACGGGACAGGAGGCTACACCTTC. The chain carries TRBV6-2 or TRBV6-3 and TRBJ1-2; 8 positions match TRBD1. Germline CDR1 and CDR2: MNHEY and SVGEGT. The CDR3 contains 12 residues. The junction had 1 base not matched to a gene; V was cut back by 2 bases and J by 8 bases.

On this clonotype itself: This may come from a read error, since a much larger clone is one base off. The V call is TRBV11-2, the J call TRBJ2-3; D remains unclear. V was clipped by 1 base and J by 6 bases, with 8 bases between them. The CDR3 is 13 residues long. CDR1 and CDR2 from the germline V gene are SGHAT and FQNNGV. In nucleotides, the CDR3 is TGTGCCAGCAGCTTAGCCCACTGGGATACGCAGTATTTT. It is translated as CASSLAHWDTQYF.

This clonotype was detected many times. The rearrangement joins TRBV7-2 to TRBJ2-3; TRBD2 agrees at 11 bases. In germline, CDR1 is SGHTA, CDR2 FQGNSA. The CDR3 length is 14 residues. The junction had 6 bases not matched to a gene; V was cut back by 10 bases and J by 3 bases. CDR3 coding DNA: TGTGCCACCGATAGCGGGGGGGGGACAGATACGCAGTATTTT. It translates to CATDSGGGTDTQYF.

This clonotype has at least ten counts. The chain employs TRBV2 and TRBJ2-2; 9 positions match TRBD1. CDR3 length: 14 residues. J gave up 0 bases and V 9 bases, and 2 bases lay outside the gene matches. The germline gives CDR1 SNHLY, CDR2 FYNNEI. CDR3 loop: CARGTGTNTGELFF. The CDR3 DNA sequence: TGTGCCAGAGGGACAGGGACGAACACCGGGGAGCTGTTTTTT.

In its sample, this clonotype was seen many times. CDR3 residues: CAISEPYLTDTQYF. DNA of the CDR3: TGTGCCATCAGTGAGCCCTACCTCACAGATACGCAGTATTTT. The chain links TRBV10-3 to TRBJ2-3; D gene unclear. This CDR3 has 14 residues. V was shortened by 2 bases and J by 2 bases, with 8 bases between the two germline ends. Germline CDR1 and CDR2: ENHRY and SYGVKD.

Ten or more counts support this clonotype. The chain couples TRBV6-1 to TRBJ2-7, with D maybe TRBD2 (5 bases). Germline CDR1 MNHNS, CDR2 SASEGT. V lost 0 bases and J lost 0, with 12 bases in between. The CDR3 has 16 amino acids. Here the CDR3 DNA reads TGTGCCAGCAGTGAAGCCTCGCGGGTTTCCTCCTACGAGCAGTACTTC. Protein product: CASSEASRVSSYEQYF.